What follows are 22 T cell receptor beta chains derived from one specimen sequenced in a study of T cells after yellow fever vaccination. TCRdb called the 5' RACE reads again in MiXCR, with one record for every CDR3 protein. The sample includes some 300,000 distinct CDR3 sequences, 8.1% seen only once; the top ten take 17%. Sequenced here: PBMCs, sampled roughly seven weeks after the first yellow fever vaccination. All receptors come from a man aged 18-30 years who received the YFV17D yellow fever vaccine.

This clonotype has more than one count but fewer than ten. The J gene is TRBJ2-5, the V gene TRBV11-2; D may be TRBD1 (6 bases). This CDR3 is built from 18 residues. With 4 bases removed from V and 5 bases from J, the gap between germline ends came to 26 bases. Per germline, CDR1 SGHAT and CDR2 FQNNGV. CDR3: CASSSRPLGGLRGETQYF. CDR3 DNA: TGTGCCAGCAGCTCCCGACCCTTAGGCGGGCTTAGGGGGGAGACCCAGTACTTC.

This chain connects TRBV7-9 to TRBJ1-5; maybe TRBD1 (5 bases). Trimming removed 1 base at V and 2 bases at J, with 15 bases between. Germline V gene lookup returns CDR1 SEHNR and CDR2 FQNEAQ (reference sequence). The CDR3 contains 17 residues. The CDR3 nucleotides are TGTGCCAGCAGCTTAGGCCCCGGGGGAGGAGGCAATCAGCCCCAGCATTTT. Its protein product is CASSLGPGGGGNQPQHF.

This clonotype was observed many times. The chain combines TRBV12-3 or TRBV12-4 with TRBJ1-5; no reliable D call. The CDR3 is made up of 13 amino acids. Trimming removed 3 bases at V and 1 base at J, with 4 bases between. The CDR3, as DNA: TGTGCCAGCAGTTTCGAAAGCAATCAGCCCCAGCATTTT. Protein: CASSFESNQPQHF.

This clonotype has just a few counts. The chain combines TRBV4-3 with TRBJ2-7; perhaps TRBD1 as D (6 bases). Per the germline V gene, CDR1 is LGHNA and CDR2 is YSLEER. V lost 0 bases and J 6 bases, leaving 18 bases between the germline ends. This CDR3 has 16 residues. The CDR3 reads CASSQDWAGDQGEQYF. CDR3 sequence (DNA): TGCGCCAGCAGCCAAGATTGGGCAGGGGATCAAGGCGAGCAGTACTTC.

This clonotype was observed a handful of times. This chain links TRBV7-2 with TRBJ2-3, with D perhaps matching TRBD1 (6 bases). This CDR3 has 14 amino acids. V was pared by 4 bases and J by 3 bases, with 11 bases between. The germline gives CDR1 SGHTA, CDR2 FQGNSA. The CDR3 DNA sequence: TGTGCCAGCAGCTGGACAGAGCGAACAGATACGCAGTATTTT. This codes for CASSWTERTDTQYF.

The table lists this clonotype with a few counts. The chain has TRBV11-3 and TRBJ2-2; TRBD1 matches 8 bases. Per the germline V gene, CDR1 is SGHNT and CDR2 is YENEEA. The length of the CDR3 is 16 residues. J lost 0 bases, V lost 1 base, and 1 base had no gene match. In nucleotides, the CDR3 is TGTGCCAGCAGCTTAGTACAGGGGGCGAACACCGGGGAGCTGTTTTTT. Amino acid sequence: CASSLVQGANTGELFF.

This chain connects TRBV4-3 to TRBJ2-1, with D uncertain. The CDR3 is 15 residues long. Trimming removed 6 bases at V and 0 bases at J, with 12 bases between. Looked up from germline, CDR1 is LGHNA and CDR2 is YSLEER. The CDR3 sequence: CASSNGPSSYNEQFF. As DNA, the CDR3 is TGCGCCAGCAGTAACGGGCCGAGCTCCTACAATGAGCAGTTCTTC.

This clonotype appeared a few times. The rearrangement uses TRBV7-2 and TRBJ2-5, with D uncertain. The ends were cut back, 0 bases at V and 0 bases at J, with 5 bases in the middle. This CDR3 comprises 14 residues. The V gene's germline CDR1 is SGHTA and CDR2 FQGNSA. CDR3 in DNA: TGTGCCAGCAGCTTAGCCCAGTACCAAGAGACCCAGTACTTC. This gives the protein CASSLAQYQETQYF.

This clonotype was detected a few times. This chain joins TRBV7-6 and TRBJ2-2; 11 bases are shared with TRBD1. Germline V gives CDR1 SGHVS, CDR2 FNYEAQ. V shed 3 bases, J shed 4 bases, and the junction held 4 bases outside the gene matches. CDR3 length equals 16 residues. The CDR3 loop is CASSFGGTGGTGELFF. In DNA form, the CDR3 reads TGTGCCAGCAGCTTCGGAGGGACAGGGGGCACCGGGGAGCTGTTTTTT.

As for this clonotype: Compared with germline, one end of the junction differs, possibly owing to a read error. J is TRBJ1-2 and V is TRBV10-3; TRBD1 might be the D (5 bases). CDR1 and CDR2 (germline): ENHRY, SYGVKD. The CDR3 is made up of 13 amino acids. As DNA, the CDR3 is TGTGCCATCAGTGAGTCAGGGGCCAATGGCTTCACCTTC. Translated: CAISESGANGFTF.

The genes are TRBV15 and TRBJ1-1; D not certain. V lost 5 bases and J lost 5, with 12 bases in between. The CDR3 sequence is 13 residues long. Germline CDR1 reads LNHNV; CDR2 reads YYDKDF (reference sequence). This CDR3 is CATSVRGGTEAFF. The CDR3 nucleotides read TGTGCCACCAGCGTAAGAGGCGGGACTGAAGCTTTCTTT.

The rearrangement uses TRBV12-5 and TRBJ2-7; 7 bases map to TRBD2. There are 15 residues in the CDR3. The germline gives CDR1 LGHNT, CDR2 FRNRAP. V lost 6 bases to trimming and J lost 0 bases; unmatched junction nucleotides: 8. CDR3 amino acids: CASGYGGTSSYEQYF. CDR3 sequence (DNA): TGTGCTAGTGGATACGGGGGGACGAGCTCCTACGAGCAGTACTTC.

V is TRBV5-1 and J is TRBJ2-3, with 7 bases aligning to TRBD2. The ends lost 4 bases at V and 2 bases at J; junction bases unmatched: 22. CDR3 size: 20 residues. Germline V gene sequence: CDR1 SGHRS, CDR2 YFSETQ. CDR3 sequence (DNA): TGCGCCAGCAGCACCAAATTAGCGGGCGGCGACGATCGACACACAGATACGCAGTATTTT. Protein: CASSTKLAGGDDRHTDTQYF.

This clonotype was counted a single time. The chain uses TRBV3-1 and TRBJ2-3; 9 nucleotides agree with TRBD2. The ends lost 7 bases at V and 3 bases at J; junction bases unmatched: 14. The germline V gene encodes CDR1 LGHDT and CDR2 YNNKEL (reference sequence). The CDR3 consists of 17 residues. The CDR3 DNA reads as TGTGCCAGCAACTCCCTTGCGGGGGGGCGACTTACAGATACGCAGTATTTT. It codes for CASNSLAGGRLTDTQYF.

The sample holds a few counts of this clonotype. V gene TRBV29-1 combines with J gene TRBJ1-1, with D unclear. Germline-derived CDR1 and CDR2 are SQVTM and ANQGSEA. The CDR3 length is 13 residues. Trimming cost V 5 bases and J 4 bases, with 14 bases left between them. The CDR3 DNA sequence: TGCAGCGTTCAGAGGGAGGTTGGCACTGAAGCTTTCTTT. As protein: CSVQREVGTEAFF.

This clonotype was observed many times. V usage is TRBV12-3 or TRBV12-4 and J usage is TRBJ2-7; D possibly corresponds to TRBD1 (5 bases). Trimming removed 5 bases from V and 3 bases from J, with 8 bases in between. The CDR3 sequence is 12 residues long. DNA of the CDR3: TGTGCCAGCAGTCTTCAGGGCTACGAGCAGTACTTC. Protein sequence: CASSLQGYEQYF.

This chain links TRBV4-1 with TRBJ1-5; 9 bases are shared with TRBD1. This CDR3 has 17 residues. CDR1 and CDR2 (germline): MGHRA, YSYEKL. The V segment lost 5 bases and the J segment 3 bases; nucleotides outside the gene matches: 11. The CDR3 sequence is CASSSSGTGWANQPQHF. The CDR3 region has the DNA TGCGCCAGCAGCTCCTCCGGGACAGGGTGGGCCAATCAGCCCCAGCATTTT.

This clonotype was detected a few times. V and J are TRBV5-6 and TRBJ2-1, with D tentatively TRBD1 or TRBD2 (6 bases each). The length of the CDR3 is 14 residues. Germline V gene lookup returns CDR1 SGHDT and CDR2 YYEEEE. V gave up 1 base and J gave up 8 bases, with 13 bases separating them. The CDR3 nucleotides are TGTGCCAGCAGCTTGCGTCAGGGGAGGTATGAGCAGTTCTTC. Translating gives CASSLRQGRYEQFF.

The genes are TRBV7-2 and TRBJ2-1, with 13 positions matching TRBD2. CDR1 and CDR2 from the germline V gene are SGHTA and FQGNSA. V lost 3 bases to trimming and J lost 10 bases; unmatched junction nucleotides: 12. CDR3 length: 17 amino acids. The CDR3 sequence: CASSLQPGLAGRGEQFF. CDR3 DNA sequence: TGTGCCAGCAGCTTGCAACCGGGACTAGCGGGGCGGGGGGAGCAGTTCTTC. The whole variable domain, remainder taken from reference TRBV7-2 and TRBJ2-1, is GAGVSQSPSNKVTEKGKDVELRCDPISGHTALYWYRQSLGQGLEFLIYFQGNSAPDKSGLPSDRFSAERTGGSVSTLTIQRTQQEDSAVYLCASSLQPGLAGRGEQFFGPGTRLTVL.

This clonotype was seen more than once but under ten times. V gene TRBV11-2 combines with J gene TRBJ2-5; D remains ambiguous. Trimming removed 5 bases at V and 5 bases at J, with 15 bases between. CDR1 SGHAT and CDR2 FQNNGV come from the germline V gene. CDR3 length: 14 amino acids. DNA of the CDR3: TGTGCCAGCAGCAGCAGGCTAGAAGTTGAGACCCAGTACTTC. It specifies CASSSRLEVETQYF. Drawing the rest from reference TRBV11-2 and TRBJ2-5, the complete variable domain is EAGVAQSPRYKIIEKRQSVAFWCNPISGHATLYWYQQILGQGPKLLIQFQNNGVVDDSQLPKDRFSAERLKGVDSTLKIQPAKLEDSAVYLCASSSRLEVETQYFGPGTRLLVL.

A few counts support this clonotype. The CDR3 DNA reads as TGTGCCAGCAGCCCGACTAGTTCGTTGGAGACCCAGTACTTC. Translated, it gives CASSPTSSLETQYF. The rearrangement links TRBV3-1 to TRBJ2-5, with a weak D call TRBD2 (6 bases). The germline V gene encodes CDR1 LGHDT and CDR2 YNNKEL (reference sequence). The V gene lost 4 bases and the J gene lost 5 bases, with 14 bases spanning the gap. The CDR3 sequence is 14 residues long.

In this sample, this clonotype turned up many times. The chain carries TRBV9 and TRBJ2-5; D might be TRBD2 (5 bases). Per the germline V gene, CDR1 is SGDLS and CDR2 is YYNGEE. Trimming left V 0 bases short and J 2 bases short, with 5 bases between. The CDR3 loop spans 13 amino acids. CDR3 bases: TGTGCCAGCAGCGTAGGAGGGCAAGAGACCCAGTACTTC. This codes for CASSVGGQETQYF.